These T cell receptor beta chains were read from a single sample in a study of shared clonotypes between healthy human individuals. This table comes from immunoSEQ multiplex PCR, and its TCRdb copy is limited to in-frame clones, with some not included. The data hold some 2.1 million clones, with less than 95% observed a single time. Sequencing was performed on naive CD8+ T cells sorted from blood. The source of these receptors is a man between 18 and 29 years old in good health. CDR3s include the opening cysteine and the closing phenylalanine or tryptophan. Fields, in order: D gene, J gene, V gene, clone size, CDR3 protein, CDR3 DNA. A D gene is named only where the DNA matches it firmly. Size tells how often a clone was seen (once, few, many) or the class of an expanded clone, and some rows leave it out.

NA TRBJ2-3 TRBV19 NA CASSITGSSTDTQYF TGTGCCAGTAGTATTACGGGTTCTAGCACAGATACGCAGTATTTT
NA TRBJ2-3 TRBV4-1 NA CASSQDPVTDTQYF TGCGCCAGCAGCCAAGACCCCGTTACAGATACGCAGTATTTT
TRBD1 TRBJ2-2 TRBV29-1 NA CSVIHTGGRTGELFF TGCAGCGTTATACATACAGGGGGTCGGACCGGGGAGCTGTTTTTT
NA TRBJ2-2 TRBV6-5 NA CASSPGQHTGELFF TGTGCCAGCAGTCCCGGACAGCACACCGGGGAGCTGTTTTTT
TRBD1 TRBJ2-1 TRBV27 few CASSPGTGFNEQFF TGTGCCAGCAGTCCCGGGACAGGGTTCAATGAGCAGTTCTTC
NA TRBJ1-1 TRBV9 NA CASSFGADTEAFF TGTGCCAGCAGCTTTGGGGCGGACACTGAAGCTTTCTTT
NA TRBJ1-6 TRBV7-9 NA CASRSRKGQPNSPLHF TGTGCCAGCAGATCGCGTAAGGGCCAACCAAATTCACCCCTCCACTTT
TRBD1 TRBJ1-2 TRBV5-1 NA CASSLVPTGADSYTF TGCGCCAGCAGCTTGGTTCCTACAGGGGCGGATAGCTACACCTTC
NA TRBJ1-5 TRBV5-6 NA CASSLRGRESQPQHF TGTGCCAGCAGCTTGCGGGGCAGGGAGAGTCAGCCCCAGCATTTT
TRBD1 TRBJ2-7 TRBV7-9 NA CASSLAGGDEQYF TGTGCCAGCAGCTTAGCAGGGGGCGACGAGCAGTACTTC
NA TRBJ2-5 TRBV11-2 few CASSLDWLVETQYF TGTGCCAGCAGCTTAGATTGGCTAGTGGAGACCCAGTACTTC
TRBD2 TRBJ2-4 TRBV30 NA CALGEGIGNIQYF TGTGCCCTCGGGGAGGGGATAGGGAACATTCAGTACTTC
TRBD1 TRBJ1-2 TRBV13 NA CASSLDRGTGAYGYTF TGTGCCAGCAGCTTAGATAGGGGGACAGGGGCTTATGGCTACACCTTC
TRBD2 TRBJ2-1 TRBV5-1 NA CASSVAGGPLWEQFF TGCGCCAGCAGCGTAGCGGGGGGGCCCTTGTGGGAGCAGTTCTTC
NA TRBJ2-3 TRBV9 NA CASSAFREYTDTQYF TGTGCCAGCAGCGCCTTCAGGGAGTACACAGATACGCAGTATTTT
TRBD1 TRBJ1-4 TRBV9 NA CASSAAGTDEKLFF TGTGCCAGCAGCGCTGCGGGGACAGATGAAAAACTGTTTTTT
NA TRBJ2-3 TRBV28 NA CASSLRSHSTDTQYF TGTGCCAGCAGTTTAAGGTCGCACAGCACAGATACGCAGTATTTT
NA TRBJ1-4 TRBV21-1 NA CASSDLKDWRDEKLFF TGTGCCAGCAGCGATCTTAAGGACTGGAGGGATGAAAAACTGTTTTTT
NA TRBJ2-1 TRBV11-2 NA CASSLGPEQFF TGTGCCAGCAGCTTAGGGCCTGAGCAGTTCTTC
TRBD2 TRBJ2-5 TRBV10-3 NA CAISELGLAVQETQYF TGTGCCATCAGTGAGTTAGGACTAGCGGTACAAGAGACCCAGTACTTC
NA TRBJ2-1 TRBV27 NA CASSLSKPLSSYNEQFF TGTGCCAGCAGTTTATCGAAGCCCCTAAGCTCCTACAATGAGCAGTTCTTC
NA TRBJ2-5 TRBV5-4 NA CASSPASGVSQETQYF TGTGCCAGCAGCCCAGCCAGCGGCGTGTCCCAAGAGACCCAGTACTTC
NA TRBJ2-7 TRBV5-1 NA CASSSFSGGPDSYEQYF TGCGCCAGCAGCTCATTTAGCGGAGGACCCGACAGCTACGAGCAGTACTTC
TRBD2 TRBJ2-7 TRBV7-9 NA CASSPRSGSYEQYF TGTGCCAGCAGCCCTAGGAGCGGGAGCTACGAGCAGTACTTC
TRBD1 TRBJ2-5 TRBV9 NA CASSASGTGEGRGETQYF TGTGCCAGCAGCGCCTCCGGGACAGGGGAGGGAAGGGGAGAGACCCAGTACTTC